The text below deals with one T cell receptor (beta chain). The repertoire was sequenced with immunoSEQ multiplex PCR; TCRdb's copy has only in-frame clones and lacks some. The sample has approximately 170,000 clones, 84% seen once. After removal of 4 bases from V and 4 bases from J, the junction contained 6 bases not matched to a gene. Germline CDR1 reads LNHDA; CDR2 reads SQIVND (reference sequence). The CDR3 has 15 residues. The cohort comprised adults aged roughly 18 to 95 years residing in 20 to 30 US areas. Participants had their cohort set by participant-reported clinical history. This sample was included in a study of blood T cell repertoires in COVID-19.

The TCR comes from a woman between 50 and 59 years old who had recovered from COVID-19. The sequenced sample was PBMCs or T cells enriched from blood (not recorded which). The J gene is TRBJ2-2, the V gene TRBV19, with 7 bases lining up with TRBD1. DNA of the CDR3: TGTGCCAGTAGTAGGACGACAGGGACCACCGGGGAGCTGTTTTTT. This translates into CASSRTTGTTGELFF.